The clone carrying this TCR beta chain was seen only a few times. The antigen remains unidentified. TCRdb redid the calling of the 5' RACE reads with MiXCR, one entry per CDR3 protein. The sample includes 280,000 or so distinct CDR3 sequences, 7.5% to 9.5% of them seen just once. The sample comes from a study of T-cell memory formation after mild COVID-19. Findings and caveats of the study: Contracting CD4+ clones were located mainly in CM and EM, and CD8+ clones in EMRA. CD4/CD8 balance characterized clones contracting day 15 to 85, and CD4+ skew characterized later expanders.

The CDR3 runs to 13 residues. V gave up 7 bases and J gave up 9 bases; unmatched junction bases: 9. Germline V lookup: CDR1 MDHEN, CDR2 SYDVKM. Sequenced: PBMCs or a T cell subset sorted from them (not recorded which). The TCR was taken from a man between 18 and 35 years old who had mild COVID-19 (a few samples of this study predate the infection). Cell type and time point are not known. J is TRBJ2-4 and V is TRBV28; 7 bases agree with TRBD1. CDR3 protein: CASTVTGKGIQYF. The CDR3 DNA follows: TGTGCCAGCACCGTGACAGGGAAGGGCATTCAGTACTTC.